The 15 T cell receptor beta chains given below trace back to one sample, sequenced in a study of T cells in Graves' hyperthyroidism and ophthalmopathy (dated by TCRdb to 2018 to 2020). Library preparation used multiplex PCR. Sequencer: Illumina HiSeq 2000. The TCR beta CDR3 regions were amplified from RNA transcripts. A first-round RT-PCR of the TCR CDR3 used the HTBI primer set with the Qiagen OneStep RT-PCR kit. The public reads were quality trimmed at Q25 with fastp and then assembled into clones with MiXCR by TCRdb, keeping productive beta chains. Rows are unified per CDR3 protein, each entry keeping the most common DNA and genes. Counted in this sample were hundreds of thousands of distinct CDR3 sequences; under 20% of them appeared once. The ten largest clones capture approximately 15% of the sample. The sample comprised blood. Receptor source: a woman in her forties or fifties with Graves' hyperthyroidism that later progressed to Graves' ophthalmopathy.

The chain couples TRBV6-1 to TRBJ2-3; 11 nucleotides align to TRBD1. Trimming at V came to 5 bases and at J to 3 bases, leaving 7 bases not matched to a gene. Germline assignment: CDR1 MNHNS and CDR2 SASEGT. The CDR3 extends over 16 amino acids. CDR3 nucleotide sequence: TGTGCCAGCAGTACCTGGACAGGGGGCAAAACAGATACGCAGTATTTT. As protein: CASSTWTGGKTDTQYF.

This rearrangement joins TRBV11-3 to TRBJ1-2; 8 bases line up with TRBD1. The CDR3 has 15 residues. Germline-derived CDR1 and CDR2 are SGHNT and YENEEA. The V and J ends lost 1 base and 8 bases, in that order; junction bases with no gene match: 9. DNA of the CDR3: TGTGCCAGCAGCTTAGTTGTACGACAGGGGCAGGGCTACACCTTC. This sequence encodes CASSLVVRQGQGYTF.

In regard to this clonotype: Just one base apart from a much larger clone, this may be a read error. The CDR3 carries no conserved terminal phenylalanine or tryptophan, so it likely arises from a read error. The rearrangement links TRBV30 to TRBJ1-3; D gene uncertain. The CDR3 runs 11 residues. Trimming took off 4 bases at V and 3 bases at J, with 4 bases between the two ends. Germline V CDR1 and CDR2: GTSNPN, SVGIG (reference sequence). CDR3 protein: CAWTGGNTIYL. The CDR3 DNA reads as TGTGCCTGGACAGGTGGAAACACCATATATCTT.

This clonotype occurred a few times. The chain carries TRBV12-3 or TRBV12-4 and TRBJ2-3; possibly TRBD2 for D (5 bases). The CDR3 totals 14 residues. Trimming removed 6 bases at V and 2 bases at J, with 12 bases between. The CDR3 coding sequence is TGTGCCAGCAGACTCCCCGGACTCACAGATACGCAGTATTTT. It encodes CASRLPGLTDTQYF.

This clonotype came up many times. The chain couples TRBV18 to TRBJ1-4, with D perhaps TRBD1 (5 bases). Germline V gene data show CDR1 as KGHSH and CDR2 as LQKENI. Trimming pared 1 base from V and 8 bases from J, leaving 20 bases between. The CDR3 is 17 amino acids. This CDR3 is CASSPLQGSMAKEKLFF. Written as DNA, the CDR3 is TGTGCCAGCTCACCACTTCAGGGCTCTATGGCGAAGGAAAAACTGTTTTTT.

A remark on this clonotype: Given a much more abundant clone one base away, this may be a read error. The chain has TRBV5-1 and TRBJ2-1; D remains unclear. Germline CDR1 SGHRS, CDR2 YFSETQ. Deletions cut 7 bases from V and 4 bases from J, with 15 bases between. The CDR3 has 14 residues. CDR3 DNA sequence: TGCGCCAGCGGTCTGGACGGCCCATACAATGAGCAGTTCTTC. It yields the protein CASGLDGPYNEQFF.

This clonotype was seen repeatedly, ten times or more. The chain couples TRBV3-1 to TRBJ2-5, with D maybe TRBD1 (5 bases). Germline assignment: CDR1 LGHDT and CDR2 YNNKEL (reference sequence). Trimming left V 4 bases short and J 2 bases short, with 17 bases between. This CDR3 region has 16 residues. This CDR3 reads CASSPLQGPLQETQYF. In DNA form, the CDR3 reads TGTGCCAGCAGCCCGCTCCAGGGTCCACTACAAGAGACCCAGTACTTC.

This clonotype was counted many times. J is TRBJ2-7 and V is TRBV2; TRBD1 or TRBD2 may be the D gene (5 bases each). Germline V gene sequence: CDR1 SNHLY, CDR2 FYNNEI. Between the trimmed V and J ends, which lost 6 bases and 6 bases, there was a span of 27 bases. This CDR3 has 17 residues. The CDR3 spells CASRHGTSQDAVGEQYF. The DNA for the CDR3 is TGTGCCAGCAGACACGGGACCTCCCAGGACGCGGTTGGCGAGCAGTACTTC. Complete variable domain (other parts from reference TRBV2 and TRBJ2-7): EPEVTQTPSHQVTQMGQEVILRCVPISNHLYFYWYRQILGQKVEFLVSFYNNEISEKSEIFDDQFSVERPDGSNFTLKIRSTKLEDSAMYFCASRHGTSQDAVGEQYFGPGTRLTVT.

This clonotype was seen at least ten times. One junction end does not reproduce the germline sequence, and a read error may be involved. The chain recombines TRBV29-1 with TRBJ1-1; D is unclear. Per the germline V gene, CDR1 is SQVTM and CDR2 is ANQGSEA. The CDR3 length is 13 residues. The DNA for the CDR3 is TGCAGCGCTGAAACGGATCTGAACACTGAAGCTTTCTTT. This encodes CSAETDLNTEAFF. The variable domain in full, with the rest retrieved from reference TRBV29-1 and TRBJ1-1, is SAVISQKPSRDICQRGTSLTIQCQVDSQVTMMFWYRQQPGQSLTLIATANQGSEATYESGFVIDKFPISRPNLTFSTLTVSNMSPEDSSIYLCSAETDLNTEAFFGQGTRLTVV.

This clonotype appeared a few times. The chain joins TRBV6-5 to TRBJ1-3; D not certain. The CDR3 has 17 residues. The germline V and J ends were trimmed by 0 bases and 0 bases, with 12 bases remaining between them. Germline V CDR1 and CDR2: MNHEY, SVGAGI. CDR3 sequence reads: CASSYSASLSSGNTIYF. Written as DNA, the CDR3 is TGTGCCAGCAGTTACTCGGCCAGCCTAAGCTCTGGAAACACCATATATTTT.

This clonotype has ten or more counts. This chain uses TRBV7-8 with TRBJ2-3; 10 bases agree with TRBD2. CDR1 is SGHVS and CDR2 is FQNEAQ in the germline V gene. The CDR3 loop spans 15 amino acids. J gave up 5 bases and V 4 bases, and 6 bases lay outside the gene matches. The CDR3: CASSSLAGVVDTQYF. In DNA, the CDR3 is TGTGCCAGCAGCTCCCTAGCGGGGGTGGTAGATACGCAGTATTTT.

This chain links TRBV5-1 with TRBJ2-5; D is undetermined. With 0 bases removed from V and 5 bases from J, the gap between germline ends came to 11 bases. Germline V gene data show CDR1 as SGHRS and CDR2 as YFSETQ. This CDR3 comprises 14 residues. CDR3 loop: CASSLVSLSETQYF. CDR3 sequence (DNA): TGCGCCAGCAGCTTGGTCTCCCTCTCGGAGACCCAGTACTTC.

This clonotype appeared a few times. This chain connects TRBV9 to TRBJ2-2; D uncertain. CDR3 length: 14 amino acids. Per germline, CDR1 SGDLS and CDR2 YYNGEE. V was trimmed by 2 bases and J by 4 bases, leaving 9 bases between them. This chain's CDR3 is CASSVQVVTGELFF. CDR3 nucleotide sequence: TGTGCCAGCAGCGTCCAGGTGGTCACCGGGGAGCTGTTTTTT.

This clonotype has at least ten counts. The chain couples TRBV11-2 to TRBJ1-1; D is ambiguous. Germline CDR1 SGHAT, CDR2 FQNNGV. This CDR3 comprises 15 residues. Trimming pared 0 bases from V and 0 bases from J, leaving 8 bases between. The CDR3 spells CASSLEIGLNTEAFF. In DNA form, the CDR3 reads TGTGCCAGCAGCTTAGAAATAGGGCTGAACACTGAAGCTTTCTTT.

This clonotype was detected only a few times. The rearrangement links TRBV12-3 or TRBV12-4 to TRBJ2-1; D possibly corresponds to TRBD1 (6 bases). The CDR3 runs to 15 residues. The V end lost 7 bases, the J end lost 0 bases, and 13 bases lay between the germline ends. CDR3 sequence (DNA): TGTGCCAGCACCGACAGGACGAGCTCCTACAATGAGCAGTTCTTC. As protein: CASTDRTSSYNEQFF.